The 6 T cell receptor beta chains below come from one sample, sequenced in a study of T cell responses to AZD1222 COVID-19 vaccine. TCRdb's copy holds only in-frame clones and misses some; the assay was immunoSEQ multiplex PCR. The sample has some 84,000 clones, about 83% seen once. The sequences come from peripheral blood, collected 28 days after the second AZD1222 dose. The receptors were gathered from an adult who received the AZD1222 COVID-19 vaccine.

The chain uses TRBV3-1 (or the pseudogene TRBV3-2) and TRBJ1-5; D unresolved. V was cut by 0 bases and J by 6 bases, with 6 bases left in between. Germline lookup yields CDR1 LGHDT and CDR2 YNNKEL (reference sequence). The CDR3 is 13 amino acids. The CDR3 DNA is TGTGCCAGCAGCCAAGATAGGGTTCAGCCCCAGCATTTT. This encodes CASSQDRVQPQHF.

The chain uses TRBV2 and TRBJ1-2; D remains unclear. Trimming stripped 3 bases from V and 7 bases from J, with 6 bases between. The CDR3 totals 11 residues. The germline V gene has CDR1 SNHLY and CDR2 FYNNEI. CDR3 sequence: CASSDSRGYTF. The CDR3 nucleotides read TGTGCCAGCAGTGACAGCCGTGGCTACACCTTC. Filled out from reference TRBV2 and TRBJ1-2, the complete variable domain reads EPEVTQTPSHQVTQMGQEVILRCVPISNHLYFYWYRQILGQKVEFLVSFYNNEISEKSEIFDDQFSVERPDGSNFTLKIRSTKLEDSAMYFCASSDSRGYTFGSGTRLTVV.

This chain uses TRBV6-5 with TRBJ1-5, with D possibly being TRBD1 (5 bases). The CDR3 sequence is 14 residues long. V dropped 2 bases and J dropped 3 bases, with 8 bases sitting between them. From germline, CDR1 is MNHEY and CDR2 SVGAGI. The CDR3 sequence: CASSYGTSNQPQHF. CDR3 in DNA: TGTGCCAGCAGTTACGGGACTTCCAATCAGCCCCAGCATTTT.

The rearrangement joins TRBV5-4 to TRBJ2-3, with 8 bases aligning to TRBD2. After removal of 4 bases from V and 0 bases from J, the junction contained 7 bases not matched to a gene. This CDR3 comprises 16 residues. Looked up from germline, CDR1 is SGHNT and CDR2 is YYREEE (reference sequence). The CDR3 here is CASSDPSGRSTDTQYF. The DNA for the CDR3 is TGTGCCAGCAGCGACCCTAGCGGGCGAAGCACAGATACGCAGTATTTT.

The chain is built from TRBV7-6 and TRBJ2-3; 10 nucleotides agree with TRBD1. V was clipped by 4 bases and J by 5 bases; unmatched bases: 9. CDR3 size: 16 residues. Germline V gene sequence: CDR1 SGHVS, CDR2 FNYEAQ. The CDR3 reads CASSYRQGAIGDTQYF. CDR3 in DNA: TGTGCCAGCAGCTACCGACAGGGGGCTATTGGAGATACGCAGTATTTT.

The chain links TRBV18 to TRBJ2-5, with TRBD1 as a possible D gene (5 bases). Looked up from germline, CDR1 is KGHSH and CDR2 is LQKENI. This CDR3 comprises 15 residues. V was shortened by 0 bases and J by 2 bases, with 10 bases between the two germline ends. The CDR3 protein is CASSPPAGWQETQYF. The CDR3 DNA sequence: TGTGCCAGCTCACCACCGGCAGGGTGGCAAGAGACCCAGTACTTC.